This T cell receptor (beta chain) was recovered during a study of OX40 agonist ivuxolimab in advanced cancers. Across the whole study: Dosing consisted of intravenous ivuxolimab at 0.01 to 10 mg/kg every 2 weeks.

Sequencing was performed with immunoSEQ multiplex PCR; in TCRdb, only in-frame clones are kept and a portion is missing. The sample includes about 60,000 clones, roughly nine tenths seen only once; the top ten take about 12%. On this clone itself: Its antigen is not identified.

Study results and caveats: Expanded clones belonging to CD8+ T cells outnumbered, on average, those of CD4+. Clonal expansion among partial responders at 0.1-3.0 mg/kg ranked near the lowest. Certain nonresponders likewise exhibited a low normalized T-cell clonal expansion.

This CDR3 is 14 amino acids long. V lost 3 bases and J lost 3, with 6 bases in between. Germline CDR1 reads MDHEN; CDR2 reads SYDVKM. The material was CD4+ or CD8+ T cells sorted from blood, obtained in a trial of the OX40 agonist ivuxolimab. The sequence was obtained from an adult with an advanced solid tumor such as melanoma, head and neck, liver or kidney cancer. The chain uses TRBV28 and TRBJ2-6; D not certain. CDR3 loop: CASSLGNGANVLTF. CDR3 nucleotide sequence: TGTGCCAGCAGTTTGGGGAATGGGGCCAACGTCCTGACTTTC.